This TCR beta chain originates from a study of cytomegalovirus exposure and HLA in healthy donors. This clone turned up a few times. Its antigen is currently unknown. The length of the CDR3 is 17 residues. The germline V gene has CDR1 ENHRY and CDR2 SYGVKD. The V segment lost 4 bases and the J segment 5 bases; nucleotides outside the gene matches: 14. The study ran its PCR with 60 Vbeta and 13 Jbeta primers. Here immunoSEQ multiplex PCR was the method, and the copy in TCRdb shows in-frame clones only, minus some. The repertoire has about 120,000 clones, around 65% of them found once; the top ten carry less than 2%. Study-wide results and caveats: Across donors, presence/absence analyses took sequencing depth to be roughly uniform. Within an earlier analysis, most TCR beta V segments proved productive either about 90% or about 30% of the time.

Sampled while nominally healthy, donors likely had unrecorded immune exposures. The chain combines TRBV10-3 with TRBJ2-5, with 9 nucleotides matching TRBD2. Sequenced sample: PBMCs. The clonotype was recovered from a man aged 18 to 35 in good health and CMV-seronegative. CDR3 region: CAISGAGGRALGETQYF. CDR3 DNA: TGTGCCATCAGTGGCGCCGGCGGGAGGGCTCTCGGGGAGACCCAGTACTTC.